This T cell receptor beta chain was obtained from a study of PD-1 blockade in classical Hodgkin lymphoma. The method was immunoSEQ multiplex PCR; TCRdb's version includes in-frame clones alone and lacks a portion of them. The data hold roughly 20,000 clones, with roughly 72% observed a single time. Broader study findings: Patients newly diagnosed and complete responders had comparable baseline diversity. Underlying causes for the observed repertoire differences were not defined, possibly disease activity or prior therapy.

Remarks on this clone: Its antigen is still unknown.

As to time point: cycle 4 day 1 (C4D1), after more than five weeks of nivolumab. Relapse after autologous stem cell transplantation occurred in every patient, and brentuximab vedotin exposure varied. The clonotype comes from a human donor with classical Hodgkin lymphoma. This specimen was peripheral blood mononuclear cells (PBMCs), taken before the fourth cycle of nivolumab.

CDR3 amino acids: CARKGRGEARCGYTF. The CDR3, as DNA: TGCGCGCGAAAAGGCCGGGGGGAAGCCCGTTGTGGCTACACCTTC. V is TRBV23-1 and J is TRBJ1-2; D perhaps matches TRBD1 (5 bases). TRBV23-1 is filed as an ORF, its function uncertain. This CDR3 is built from 15 residues.